These T cell receptor beta chains were read from a single sample in a study of blood T cell repertoires in COVID-19. Generated by immunoSEQ multiplex PCR, the TCRdb table keeps only in-frame clones and is missing some. Seen here are tens of thousands of clones, roughly 80% observed once, and the top ten hold 3% to 3.5%. The material sequenced was peripheral blood. All receptors come from a man in his 70s with COVID-19, enrolled during active disease. The CDR3 runs from the conserved cysteine through the conserved F or W. The D gene is left open where the match is weak. Some rows mark clone size as missing; the rest say once, few, many or name a class of expanded clone.

>TRBV12-5|TRBD2|-|TRBJ2-1
TGTGCTAGTGGTTTGGGTACTAGCGGGGGACTCAATGAGCGGTTCTTC
CASGLGTSGGLNERFF
>TRBV19|TRBD1|-|TRBJ1-5
TGTGCCAGTAGTACAAAACAGGGGGCCCTCAATCAGCCCCAGCATTTT
CASSTKQGALNQPQHF
>TRBV5-4|TRBD1|-|TRBJ2-2
TGTGCCAGCAGCCACCCAAGAGGGGGACAGGGGCTTACGAACACCGGGGAGCTGTTTTTT
CASSHPRGGQGLTNTGELFF
>TRBV28|-|-|TRBJ1-1
TGTGCCAGCATTGAGACAATGAACACTGAAGCTTTCTTT
CASIETMNTEAFF
>TRBV9|-|once|TRBJ1-4
TGTGCCAGCAGCGTAGAGAAAGGGGCACCAGACAGTGAAAAACTGTTTTTT
CASSVEKGAPDSEKLFF
>TRBV4-2|-|few|TRBJ1-5
TGTGCCAGCAGCCAACTGAGGTATAGCAATCAGCCCCAGCATTTT
CASSQLRYSNQPQHF
>TRBV30|TRBD1|-|TRBJ1-4
TGTGCCTGGAGCCACAGGGGAACACTATTACTGTTTTTT
CAWSHRGTLLLFF
>TRBV15|-|-|TRBJ2-7
TGTGCCACCAGCAGGGAGGGCCGAACCTACGAGCAGTACTTC
CATSREGRTYEQYF
>TRBV5-1|-|-|TRBJ2-2
TGCGCCAGCAGCCCTACCACTAGTTCTTCCGGGGAGCTGTTTTTT
CASSPTTSSSGELFF
>TRBV19|-|few|TRBJ1-2
TGTGCCAGTAGTCGGTTAGCTAACTATGGCTACACCTTC
CASSRLANYGYTF
>TRBV20-1|-|-|TRBJ2-7
TGCAGTGCTAGTCAGGCAGCAAACGAGCAGTACTTC
CSASQAANEQYF
>TRBV19|TRBD1|-|TRBJ1-2
TGTGCCAGTAGTATAACAGGGGGCGCGGATGGCTACACCTTC
CASSITGGADGYTF
>TRBV7-2|-|-|TRBJ2-5
TGTGCCAGCAGCTTAGCGAACCCTAGGTCAGTGGAGACCCAGTACTTC
CASSLANPRSVETQYF
>TRBV5-6|-|few|TRBJ2-2
TGTGCCAGCAGCCGACTTGGCGTGGCCGGGGAGCTGTTTTTT
CASSRLGVAGELFF
>TRBV9|-|-|TRBJ1-2
TGTGCCAGCAGCCTTCAGGGATCAAACTATGGCTACACCTTC
CASSLQGSNYGYTF
>TRBV29-1|-|-|TRBJ2-1
TGCAGCGTTTTTAGTAGCTCCTACAATGAGCAGTTCTTC
CSVFSSSYNEQFF
>TRBV4-3|-|-|TRBJ2-1
TGCGCCAGCAGCCAAGAGATCTCACTGCCTAATGAGCAGTTCTTC
CASSQEISLPNEQFF
>TRBV6-1|-|-|TRBJ1-5
TGTGCCAGCAGTGGCCAACGGACAGTCTTAAATCAGCCCCAGCATTTT
CASSGQRTVLNQPQHF
>TRBV6-2/TRBV6-3|TRBD1|-|TRBJ2-2
TGTGCCAGCAGTCCGGGACAGGGGATATATGGCGGGGAGCTGTTTTTT
CASSPGQGIYGGELFF
>TRBV15|TRBD1|-|TRBJ2-7
TGTGCCACCAGCAGAGATCCGCTACAGGGGCACGAGCAGTACTTC
CATSRDPLQGHEQYF
>TRBV6-1|TRBD1|once|TRBJ1-6
TGTGCCAGCAGTGAAACGGCAGGGGGCACGAGATCACCCCTCCACTTT
CASSETAGGTRSPLHF
>TRBV19|-|few|TRBJ2-3
TGTGCCAGTAGCCCCCGGCTCGGAGGGGCAGATACGCAGTATTTT
CASSPRLGGADTQYF
>TRBV13|TRBD1|-|TRBJ1-5
TGTGCCAGCAGCTTAGCCAGGGGGATCACTTATAGCAATCAGCCCCAGCATTTT
CASSLARGITYSNQPQHF
>TRBV25-1|-|-|TRBJ1-4
TGTGCCAGCAGTGAACAAGGAGGGACGCAGAACCAAAAACTGTTTTTT
CASSEQGGTQNQKLFF
>TRBV5-1|TRBD2|-|TRBJ2-3
TGCGCCAGCAGCCCCCGGACTAGCGGGACAGATACGCAGTATTTT
CASSPRTSGTDTQYF
>TRBV11-2|-|-|TRBJ2-7
TGTGCCAGCAGCTTTACAGAAAACTACGAGCAGTACTTC
CASSFTENYEQYF
>TRBV7-2|-|-|TRBJ2-7
TGTGCCAGCAGCTTCCAGACAACCAGCTCCTACGAGCAGTACTTC
CASSFQTTSSYEQYF
>TRBV18|TRBD1|once|TRBJ2-5
TGTGCCAGCTCAGCAATGACAGGGGTACAAGAGACCCAGTACTTC
CASSAMTGVQETQYF
>TRBV7-2|-|-|TRBJ1-1
TGTGCCAGCAGCTTAGTCACGGGGGTGAACACTGAAGCTTTCTTT
CASSLVTGVNTEAFF
>TRBV28|-|-|TRBJ2-1
TGTGCCAGCAGTTTATGGGGTAGCGGTATTGACAATGAGCAGTTCTTC
CASSLWGSGIDNEQFF
>TRBV28|-|-|TRBJ2-4
TGTGCCAGCAGTTTCGTAAACATTCAGTACTTC
CASSFVNIQYF
>TRBV7-2|-|-|TRBJ2-5
TGTGCCAGCAGCCAGGGGCCCGAGACCCAGTACTTC
CASSQGPETQYF
>TRBV5-8|-|once|TRBJ1-2
TGTGCCAGCAGCTTGGAAGCAGGGGACTATGGCTACACCTTC
CASSLEAGDYGYTF
>TRBV24-1|TRBD1|-|TRBJ2-2
TGTGCCACATCCGGGACAGGGGGTACCACCGGGGAGCTGTTTTTT
CATSGTGGTTGELFF
>TRBV9|TRBD1|-|TRBJ1-6
TGTGCCAGCAGCGTAGGGACAGGCGTGAAAAATTCACCCCTCCACTTT
CASSVGTGVKNSPLHF
>TRBV15|-|-|TRBJ2-5
TGTGCCACCAGCACATACAGTCAAGAGACCCAGTACTTC
CATSTYSQETQYF
>TRBV6-6|-|-|TRBJ2-4
TGTGCCAGCAGTCCCCCGGGGCTAGCGGACAGAGGCATTCAGTACTTC
CASSPPGLADRGIQYF
>TRBV10-3|-|-|TRBJ1-4
TGTGCCATCAGTGACAGGGGAGAGGAAAAACTGTTTTTT
CAISDRGEEKLFF
>TRBV3-1/TRBV3-2|-|-|TRBJ1-2
TGTGCCAGCAGCCTCTGGGGGGAGAGCTATGGCTACACCTTC
CASSLWGESYGYTF
>TRBV15|TRBD1|-|TRBJ2-2
TGTGCCACCAGCAGACCTAGGGGGACAGGGGGAACCGGGGAGCTGTTTTTT
CATSRPRGTGGTGELFF
>TRBV5-1|-|once|TRBJ2-1
TGCGCCAGCAGCCTTATCCAGGGTTTCGACGAGCAGTTCTTC
CASSLIQGFDEQFF
>TRBV4-1|-|-|TRBJ2-1
TGCGCCAGCAGCCAAGGCGAGAGCTCCTACAATGAGCAGTTCTTC
CASSQGESSYNEQFF
>TRBV5-1|-|-|TRBJ2-1
TGCGCCAGCAGCATTCAGACGGGAATTTACAATGAGCAGTTCTTC
CASSIQTGIYNEQFF
>TRBV7-8|-|-|TRBJ1-5
TGTGCCAGCAGCTTAGAGCCGGCAGGGAATCAGCCCCAGCATTTT
CASSLEPAGNQPQHF
>TRBV19|TRBD1|-|TRBJ1-2
TGTGCCAGTCGAGGGACAGACACCTATGGCTACACCTTC
CASRGTDTYGYTF
>TRBV27|TRBD2|-|TRBJ2-1
TGTGCCAGCAGTTTATGGCCCGATGGTAGCGGGAGCTCCTACAATGAGCAGTTCTTC
CASSLWPDGSGSSYNEQFF
>TRBV7-2|-|-|TRBJ2-7
TGTGCCAGCAGCTTAGCAGCACGTCCGGCGGGGACCTACGAGCAGTACTTC
CASSLAARPAGTYEQYF
>TRBV19|-|-|TRBJ1-5
TGTGCCAGTAGTAAACGACCCAGGGCACGGAGCAATCAGCCCCAGCATTTT
CASSKRPRARSNQPQHF
>TRBV19|TRBD1|-|TRBJ1-5
TGTGCCAGTAGTCCTCGACAGGGGAACGGGCCCCAGCATTTT
CASSPRQGNGPQHF
>TRBV29-1|-|few|TRBJ1-5
TGCAGCGTCGGACAAGAAAATCAGCCCCAGCATTTT
CSVGQENQPQHF
>TRBV4-3|-|-|TRBJ2-7
TGCGCCAGCAGCCAAGATCACGGGGGTTGGACCTACGAGCAGTACTTC
CASSQDHGGWTYEQYF
>TRBV29-1|TRBD2|-|TRBJ2-3
TGCAGCCTTAGCGGGGCGCCTGGCACAGATACGCAGTATTTT
CSLSGAPGTDTQYF
>TRBV28|TRBD1|-|TRBJ2-7
TGTGCCAGCAGTTCAGGAGAAACAGGGGGGAGCTACGAGCAGTACTTC
CASSSGETGGSYEQYF